This record concerns one T cell receptor beta chain sequence. The sample is drawn from a study of blood T cell repertoires in COVID-19. Assay used: immunoSEQ multiplex PCR; TCRdb lists only in-frame clones, some missing. The table lists 100,000 to 110,000 clones, about 89% of them singletons. CDR1 is MGHRA and CDR2 is YSYEKL in the germline V gene. The CDR3 loop spans 17 amino acids. V lost 1 base to trimming and J lost 4 bases; unmatched junction nucleotides: 7. The chain couples TRBV4-1 to TRBJ2-2; 9 positions agree with TRBD2. The clonotype was recovered from a man aged 45-65 years with active COVID-19. The sequencing sample was made of peripheral blood. CDR3 residues: CASSQVSLAGFTGELFF. Here the CDR3 DNA reads TGCGCCAGCAGCCAAGTATCCCTAGCGGGATTCACCGGGGAGCTGTTTTTT.